What follows are 32 T cell receptor beta chains derived from one specimen sequenced in a study of a mutant IDH1 vaccine in newly diagnosed glioma. Measured with immunoSEQ multiplex PCR; TCRdb has only the in-frame clones, and not every one. Of 35,000 to 45,000 clones in the sample, roughly 80% were seen once. Noted time point: week 35, safety follow-up. Mutant IDH1 20-mer peptide, at 300 ug, made up each vaccine dose, with topical imiquimod. No antigens are known for them. Sequencing was performed on PBMCs, taken from a glioma patient whose treatment included an IDH1 peptide vaccine. These receptors all come from a woman in her forties or fifties with glioma.

This clone is judged medium-sized. The chain carries TRBV19 and TRBJ2-2; D is possibly TRBD1 (5 bases). CDR1 and CDR2 (germline): LNHDA, SQIVND (reference sequence). The V end lost 7 bases, the J end lost 4 bases, and 22 bases lay between the germline ends. The CDR3 runs to 17 residues. CDR3 sequence: CASTSYVTGPPTGELFF. The DNA of the CDR3 is TGTGCCAGTACCTCGTATGTAACAGGTCCACCCACCGGGGAGCTGTTTTTT. Drawing the rest from reference TRBV19 and TRBJ2-2, the complete variable domain is DGGITQSPKYLFRKEGQNVTLSCEQNLNHDAMYWYRQDPGQGLRLIYYSQIVNDFQKGDIAEGYSVSREKKESFPLTVTSAQKNPTAFYLCASTSYVTGPPTGELFFGEGSRLTVL.

The chain recombines TRBV6-5 with TRBJ2-3, with D hard to call. The V gene lost 4 bases and the J gene lost 2 bases, with 4 bases spanning the gap. Germline values: CDR1 MNHEY, CDR2 SVGAGI. The CDR3 spans 12 residues. In nucleotides, the CDR3 is TGTGCCAGCAGTTCAAACACAGATACGCAGTATTTT. Translating gives CASSSNTDTQYF.

The J gene is TRBJ1-4, the V gene TRBV30; 9 bases line up with TRBD1. The germline CDR1 and CDR2 sequences are GTSNPN and SVGIG (reference sequence). This CDR3 contains 15 residues. J was trimmed by 6 bases and V by 0 bases; bases with no gene match: 5. CDR3 region: CAWSVQTGGHEKLFF. The CDR3 coding sequence is TGTGCCTGGAGTGTACAGACAGGGGGACATGAAAAACTGTTTTTT.

The rearrangement links TRBV20-1 to TRBJ1-1; D uncertain. From germline, CDR1 is DFQATT and CDR2 SNEGSKA (reference sequence). The CDR3 totals 11 residues. V gave up 7 bases and J gave up 1 base, with 7 bases separating them. CDR3 sequence (DNA): TGCAGTGGTGAGGGGAACACTGAAGCTTTCTTT. Its translation: CSGEGNTEAFF.

The chain joins TRBV30 to TRBJ1-6; D gene uncertain. The germline CDR1 and CDR2 sequences are GTSNPN and SVGIG (reference sequence). Trimming stripped 2 bases from V and 0 bases from J, with 8 bases between. This CDR3 contains 15 residues. The CDR3: CAWSSVSSYNSPLHF. CDR3 nucleotide sequence: TGTGCCTGGAGTAGCGTCAGCTCCTATAATTCACCCCTCCACTTT.

The chain links TRBV4-2 to TRBJ2-1; 9 bases agree with TRBD2. The CDR3 has 21 residues. V lost 3 bases to trimming and J lost 0 bases; unmatched junction nucleotides: 18. CDR1 LGHNA and CDR2 YNFKEQ come from the germline V gene. This CDR3 reads CASSHHTATAGGQYSYNEQFF. CDR3 nucleotide sequence: TGTGCCAGCAGCCACCACACGGCAACAGCGGGGGGCCAATACTCCTACAATGAGCAGTTCTTC.

This clone occurred a few times. The J gene is TRBJ1-5, the V gene TRBV6-5; maybe TRBD1 (6 bases). V lost 0 bases, J lost 4 bases, and 10 bases lay in between. The CDR3 length is 15 residues. CDR1 is MNHEY and CDR2 is SVGAGI in the germline V gene. CDR3: CASSYSRGLNQPQHF. CDR3 nucleotide sequence: TGTGCCAGCAGTTACTCACGGGGGCTGAATCAGCCCCAGCATTTT.

The chain carries TRBV6-1 and TRBJ1-3; D possibly corresponds to TRBD1 (6 bases). Germline V gene sequence: CDR1 MNHNS, CDR2 SASEGT. The CDR3 runs 14 residues. Trimming took 1 base from V and 4 from J, leaving 8 bases between them. CDR3 residues: CASSEGDKGNTIYF. The CDR3 DNA is TGTGCCAGCAGTGAAGGGGACAAAGGAAACACCATATATTTT.

J is TRBJ2-7 and V is TRBV6-5; TRBD1 might be the D (5 bases). CDR3 size: 13 residues. Trimming shortened V by 5 bases and J by 3 bases, and 11 bases separated the two germline ends. Germline CDR1 is MNHEY and CDR2 is SVGAGI. The CDR3 DNA reads TGTGCCAGCAGTCAGGGCCCTGTCTACGAGCAGTACTTC. Its protein is CASSQGPVYEQYF.

The chain uses TRBV20-1 and TRBJ1-1, with unresolved D. The CDR3 totals 11 residues. Trimming removed 3 bases at V and 6 bases at J, with 8 bases between. CDR1 and CDR2 from the germline V gene are DFQATT and SNEGSKA (reference sequence). The CDR3 sequence: CSASRGPEAFF. For the CDR3, the DNA is TGCAGTGCTAGTAGAGGGCCTGAAGCTTTCTTT.

This clone was detected only a few times. The gene calls are TRBV7-3 and TRBJ1-1; possible D gene TRBD1, 5 bases. This CDR3 has 12 residues. The V gene's germline CDR1 is SGHTA and CDR2 FQGTGA. With 5 bases removed from V and 10 bases from J, the gap between germline ends came to 14 bases. The DNA for the CDR3 is TGTGCCAGCAGCCCAGGGAGCGGGCTAGCTTTCTTT. Translation: CASSPGSGLAFF.

This clone was counted only a few times. V and J are TRBV13 and TRBJ2-2; unclear D gene. Trimming removed 5 bases from V and 3 bases from J, with 4 bases in between. This CDR3 spans 12 amino acids. Germline assignment: CDR1 PRHDT and CDR2 FYEKMQ (reference sequence). The CDR3 DNA follows: TGTGCCAGCAGCCCGTACACCGGGGAGCTGTTTTTT. Translating it yields CASSPYTGELFF. Full variable domain (outside the CDR3, taken from reference TRBV13 and TRBJ2-2): AAGVIQSPRHLIKEKRETATLKCYPIPRHDTVYWYQQGPGQDPQFLISFYEKMQSDKGSIPDRFSAQQFSDYHSELNMSSLELGDSALYFCASSPYTGELFFGEGSRLTVL.

The chain has TRBV19 and TRBJ2-1, with D possibly TRBD2 on 5 matching bases. The CDR3 has 15 residues. CDR1 LNHDA and CDR2 SQIVND come from the germline V gene (reference sequence). Trimming left V 3 bases short and J 0 bases short, with 9 bases between. The CDR3 spells CASSMEGSSYNEQFF. The CDR3 nucleotides read TGTGCCAGTAGTATGGAAGGGAGCTCCTACAATGAGCAGTTCTTC.

The J gene is TRBJ1-4, the V gene TRBV7-2; D gene uncertain. V lost 8 bases and J lost 2, with 18 bases in between. This CDR3 has 16 amino acids. Germline-derived CDR1 and CDR2 are SGHTA and FQGNSA. CDR3 DNA: TGTGCCAGCGCTGAGATGGGGAGCGGGACTAATGAAAAACTGTTTTTT. Protein sequence: CASAEMGSGTNEKLFF. Complete variable domain (other parts from reference TRBV7-2 and TRBJ1-4): GAGVSQSPSNKVTEKGKDVELRCDPISGHTALYWYRQSLGQGLEFLIYFQGNSAPDKSGLPSDRFSAERTGGSVSTLTIQRTQQEDSAVYLCASAEMGSGTNEKLFFGSGTQLSVL.

The chain links TRBV5-8 to TRBJ2-7, with D possibly being TRBD1 (5 bases). Germline assignment: CDR1 SGHTS and CDR2 YDEGEE. The CDR3 is 14 amino acids. V was clipped by 0 bases and J by 2 bases, with 9 bases between them. The CDR3 protein is CASSLGREPYEQYF. The CDR3, as DNA: TGTGCCAGCAGCTTGGGCAGGGAACCCTACGAGCAGTACTTC. Drawing the rest from reference TRBV5-8 and TRBJ2-7, the complete variable domain is EAGVTQSPTHLIKTRGQQATLRCSPISGHTSVYWYQQALGLGLQFLLWYDEGEERNRGNFPPRFSGRQFPNYSSELNVNALELEDSALYLCASSLGREPYEQYFGPGTRLTVT.

V and J are TRBV5-6 and TRBJ2-7; D not certain. Trimming pared 7 bases from V and 6 bases from J, leaving 17 bases between. Germline V CDR1 and CDR2: SGHDT, YYEEEE. This CDR3 has 13 amino acids. CDR3 sequence reads: CASYGPDRREQYF. CDR3 sequence (DNA): TGTGCCAGCTACGGACCGGACCGACGCGAGCAGTACTTC.

The CDR3 loop is CASSAPLTGGNQPQHF. CDR3 DNA: TGTGCCAGTAGTGCTCCCTTGACAGGGGGCAATCAGCCCCAGCATTTT. V is TRBV19 and J is TRBJ1-5, with TRBD1 identical over 8 bases. Germline trimming cut 5 bases from V and 2 bases from J; bases unmatched to any gene: 8. Germline lookup yields CDR1 LNHDA and CDR2 SQIVND (reference sequence). This CDR3 is built from 16 residues.

The rearrangement uses TRBV4-3 and TRBJ2-5; D is undetermined. This CDR3 has 15 amino acids. V was clipped by 0 bases and J by 1 base, with 9 bases between them. Germline-derived CDR1 and CDR2 are LGHNA and YSLEER. The CDR3 DNA follows: TGCGCCAGCAGCCAAGATCGATCCCGCCAAGAGACCCAGTACTTC. This gives the protein CASSQDRSRQETQYF.

The gene calls are TRBV12-5 and TRBJ2-3; tentative D call: TRBD2 (6 bases). CDR1 is LGHNT and CDR2 is FRNRAP in the germline V gene. The V gene lost 5 bases and the J gene lost 5 bases, with 17 bases spanning the gap. This CDR3 region has 15 residues. The CDR3 bases are TGTGCTAGTGGTCGGGACTTCCCAAAGGGAGATACGCAGTATTTT. Its protein is CASGRDFPKGDTQYF.

The chain recombines TRBV10-3 with TRBJ1-1; tentatively, D is TRBD1 (5 bases). Germline V gene lookup returns CDR1 ENHRY and CDR2 SYGVKD. The CDR3 contains 13 residues. Trimming took off 10 bases at V and 0 bases at J, with 12 bases between the two ends. The CDR3 DNA reads TGTGCCAGCGGGACTCCGGTGAACACTGAAGCTTTCTTT. It encodes CASGTPVNTEAFF.

The V call is TRBV9, the J call TRBJ1-2, with 9 nucleotides matching TRBD1. CDR1 and CDR2 from the germline V gene are SGDLS and YYNGEE. J was trimmed by 5 bases and V by 0 bases; bases with no gene match: 5. The CDR3 length is 15 residues. CDR3 nucleotides: TGTGCCAGCAGCGTAGAGGACAGGGGCGTATATGGCTACACCTTC. Translating gives CASSVEDRGVYGYTF.

CDR3 sequence (DNA): TGCGCCACCACGGCGCCGAACACCGGGGAGCTGTTTTTT. It is translated as CATTAPNTGELFF. V is TRBV5-1 and J is TRBJ2-2; D is unclear. CDR3 length equals 13 residues. V lost 9 bases to trimming and J lost 0 bases, with 9 bases between them. Per the germline V gene, CDR1 is SGHRS and CDR2 is YFSETQ.

The V call is TRBV2, the J call TRBJ2-1; 7 bases are a match to TRBD1. The CDR3 contains 15 residues. V trimming: 3 bases; J trimming: 2 bases; junction bases outside the gene matches: 4. Germline lookup yields CDR1 SNHLY and CDR2 FYNNEI. This chain's CDR3 is CASSDRQGAYNEQFF. The CDR3 region has the DNA TGTGCCAGCAGTGACCGCCAGGGGGCCTACAATGAGCAGTTCTTC.

The chain combines TRBV5-1 with TRBJ1-1; D is ambiguous. The V and J ends lost 3 bases and 1 base respectively, with 13 bases between them. Germline loops: CDR1 SGHRS, CDR2 YFSETQ. The CDR3 has 15 residues. The CDR3 nucleotides are TGCGCCAGCAGCTCGGGGTCGGGGTCGAACACTGAAGCTTTCTTT. The encoded protein is CASSSGSGSNTEAFF.

The sample holds a few counts of this clone. This sequence joins TRBV27 and TRBJ1-6; TRBD1 matches at 8 bases. With V trimmed by 6 bases and J by 7 bases, 11 bases remained unmatched. CDR3 length equals 16 residues. Germline V gene data show CDR1 as MNHEY and CDR2 as SMNVEV (reference sequence). CDR3 protein: CASRVAGGLSNSPLHF. In DNA, the CDR3 is TGTGCCAGCAGGGTTGCAGGGGGCTTGTCAAATTCACCCCTCCACTTT.

V gene TRBV6-1 combines with J gene TRBJ1-2, with D possibly being TRBD1 (5 bases). Trimming took 6 bases from V and 2 from J, leaving 13 bases between them. Germline V gives CDR1 MNHNS, CDR2 SASEGT. This CDR3 has 14 residues. The chain's CDR3 is CASRTDSLNYGYTF. CDR3 DNA: TGTGCCAGCAGAACAGACAGCTTAAACTATGGCTACACCTTC.

This chain links TRBV29-1 with TRBJ2-7; D is unresolved. The V gene's germline CDR1 is SQVTM and CDR2 ANQGSEA. Trimming stripped 7 bases from V and 0 bases from J, with 7 bases between. The CDR3 extends over 11 amino acids. In DNA, the CDR3 is TGCAGCGGAAGGAACTCCTACGAGCAGTACTTC. It codes for CSGRNSYEQYF.

The chain uses TRBV4-3 and TRBJ1-2, with D tentatively TRBD1 (6 bases). The germline gives CDR1 LGHNA, CDR2 YSLEER. This CDR3 is 15 amino acids long. V was clipped by 2 bases and J by 4 bases, with 14 bases between them. As DNA, the CDR3 is TGCGCCAGCAGCCAAATAGGAGGGGGGGCCTATGGCTACACCTTC. The encoded protein is CASSQIGGGAYGYTF.

The chain combines TRBV30 with TRBJ1-2, with D perhaps TRBD1 (5 bases). V gave up 2 bases and J gave up 7 bases, with 14 bases separating them. Germline CDR1 is GTSNPN and CDR2 is SVGIG (reference sequence). This CDR3 is 13 amino acids long. The CDR3 sequence is CAWSRIGDGGYTF. CDR3 DNA: TGTGCCTGGAGTAGAATTGGGGACGGTGGCTACACCTTC.

This sequence joins TRBV7-3 and TRBJ1-1; D perhaps matches TRBD1 (5 bases). CDR1 and CDR2 from the germline V gene are SGHTA and FQGTGA. V was trimmed by 5 bases and J by 2 bases, leaving 12 bases between them. There are 14 residues in the CDR3. In DNA form, the CDR3 reads TGTGCCAGCAGCCCCCGGGGGGAAAACACTGAAGCTTTCTTT. Amino acids: CASSPRGENTEAFF.

The J gene is TRBJ2-2, the V gene TRBV7-8, with a tentative D call TRBD2 (6 bases). This CDR3 is built from 18 residues. CDR1 and CDR2 (germline): SGHVS, FQNEAQ. Between the trimmed V and J ends, which lost 5 bases and 1 base, there was a span of 20 bases. The CDR3 region has the DNA TGTGCCAGCAGCCTACCCCAGGCAGGGACTTGGAACACCGGGGAGCTGTTTTTT. Translating gives CASSLPQAGTWNTGELFF.

This clone was seen a few times. V and J are TRBV2 and TRBJ1-6, with unresolved D. Germline V CDR1 and CDR2: SNHLY, FYNNEI. V was clipped by 3 bases and J by 9 bases, with 9 bases between them. There are 13 residues in the CDR3. The CDR3 loop is CASSEGSSSPLHF. CDR3 coding DNA: TGTGCCAGCAGTGAGGGGAGCTCTTCACCCCTCCACTTT.